What follows are 11 T cell receptor beta chains derived from one specimen sequenced in a study of metastatic and nonmetastatic thyroid tumors. No treatment of any kind had been given to any patient before thyroid surgery. TCRdb called clones again from the PCR reads with MiXCR. The sample carries around 20,000 clones, 11% recorded once. Specimen: blood. Source of these receptors: a female donor with papillary thyroid cancer or a benign thyroid nodule (not recorded which). Some clones in this sample may be carry-over from other donors' samples.

This clone appeared many times. This chain joins TRBV7-2 and TRBJ2-1; TRBD1 might be the D (5 bases). Trimming took 6 bases from V and 7 from J, leaving 19 bases between them. This CDR3 has 15 residues. Germline values: CDR1 SGHTA, CDR2 FQGNSA. The chain's CDR3 is CASSKGLQPGNEQFF. For the CDR3, the DNA is TGTGCCAGCAGTAAGGGGCTACAACCTGGGAATGAGCAGTTCTTC. Full variable domain (remainder filled in from reference TRBV7-2 and TRBJ2-1): GAGVSQSPSNKVTEKGKDVELRCDPISGHTALYWYRQSLGQGLEFLIYFQGNSAPDKSGLPSDRFSAERTGGSVSTLTIQRTQQEDSAVYLCASSKGLQPGNEQFFGPGTRLTVL.

This clone appeared a single time. One end of the junction fails to match germline, which may point to a read error. The V gene is TRBV11-2, the J gene TRBJ1-5; D not certain. CDR1 is SGHAT and CDR2 is FQNNGV in the germline V gene. This CDR3 has 16 amino acids. DNA for the CDR3: TGTGCCAGCAGCTTAGGGGGAGATCGTCGGAACCAGCACCAGCATTTT. Its translation is CASSLGGDRRNQHQHF.

At least ten counts were recorded for this clone. The genes are TRBV7-3 and TRBJ2-1; D may be TRBD2 (6 bases). CDR1 and CDR2 (germline): SGHTA, FQGTGA. CDR3 length: 15 amino acids. V lost 0 bases and J 3 bases, leaving 9 bases between the germline ends. CDR3 in amino acids: CASSLTGGNYNEQFF. CDR3 coding DNA: TGTGCCAGCAGCTTAACGGGAGGAAACTACAATGAGCAGTTCTTC.

This clone was observed a few times. V gene TRBV12-3 or TRBV12-4 combines with J gene TRBJ2-1; D not certain. With 3 bases removed from V and 4 bases from J, the gap between germline ends came to 13 bases. The CDR3 has 15 amino acids. The CDR3, as DNA: TGTGCCAGCAGTTTGTGCGCGAGCCCTTACAATGAGCAGTTCTTC. Translation: CASSLCASPYNEQFF.

V usage is TRBV2 and J usage is TRBJ1-5; no clear D gene. CDR1 and CDR2 from the germline V gene are SNHLY and FYNNEI. This CDR3 is 15 amino acids long. V was shortened by 5 bases and J by 0 bases, with 11 bases between the two germline ends. CDR3 sequence (DNA): TGTGCCAGCAGTCTCTGGGGAGTTAGCAATCAGCCCCAGCATTTT. Residues: CASSLWGVSNQPQHF.

Ten or more counts support this clone. The V and J genes are TRBV20-1 and TRBJ2-2; no clear D. From germline, CDR1 is DFQATT and CDR2 SNEGSKA (reference sequence). Trimming removed 3 bases from V and 2 bases from J, with 13 bases in between. The CDR3 is 15 amino acids. The CDR3 region is CSARKLGGNTGELFF. The DNA of the CDR3 is TGCAGTGCTAGGAAGTTGGGCGGAAACACCGGGGAGCTGTTTTTT.

This clone has more than one count but fewer than ten. At one boundary the junction diverges from the germline segment, which might be a read error. The chain recombines TRBV6-1 with TRBJ2-1, with D hard to call. The CDR3 runs to 13 residues. The germline CDR1 and CDR2 sequences are MNHNS and SASEGT. The CDR3, as DNA: TGTGCCAGCTCACCACGAAAGCTCAATGATCAGTTCTTC. This encodes CASSPRKLNDQFF.

This chain links TRBV4-1 with TRBJ2-7, with 7 positions matching TRBD2. Germline V gene data show CDR1 as MGHRA and CDR2 as YSYEKL. The CDR3 extends over 15 amino acids. Trimming took 4 bases from V and 6 from J; bases not matched to a gene: 12. The CDR3 protein is CASSLFGRNTGEQYF. The CDR3 DNA is TGCGCCAGCAGCCTATTCGGGAGGAATACGGGCGAGCAGTACTTC.

This clone was observed many times. This chain connects TRBV20-1 to TRBJ2-1; TRBD2 aligns across 9 bases. The CDR3 covers 16 residues. V was clipped by 3 bases and J by 7 bases; unmatched bases: 13. The V gene's germline CDR1 is DFQATT and CDR2 SNEGSKA (reference sequence). CDR3 region: CSASPGLASRWNEQFF. CDR3 nucleotide sequence: TGCAGTGCTAGTCCCGGACTAGCGTCCCGGTGGAATGAGCAGTTCTTC.

Worth noting for this clone: A much larger clone is a single base away; this may be a read error. This rearrangement joins TRBV5-6 to TRBJ2-1; D is unclear. The germline V gene encodes CDR1 SGHDT and CDR2 YYEEEE. The CDR3 length is 15 residues. CDR3 sequence: CGSSLGSSSYNEQFF. The CDR3 coding sequence is TGTGGCAGCAGCTTGGGCTCAAGCTCCTACAATGAGCAGTTCTTC.

The rearrangement uses TRBV11-3 and TRBJ2-5; D gene unclear. This CDR3 comprises 16 residues. The V gene lost 0 bases and the J gene lost 5 bases, with 16 bases spanning the gap. The germline gives CDR1 SGHNT, CDR2 YENEEA. The CDR3, as DNA: TGTGCCAGCAGCTTAGATCGGACCAAAGATTCGGAGACCCAGTACTTC. It encodes CASSLDRTKDSETQYF.